This T cell receptor (beta chain) appears in the sequencing data of a study of identical twins. TCRdb reprocessed the 5' RACE reads via MiXCR and lists one record per CDR3 protein. The data hold 450,000 to 600,000 distinct CDR3 sequences, with 20% to 25% observed a single time. The V end lost 3 bases, the J end lost 0 bases, and 14 bases lay between the germline ends. The CDR3 contains 16 residues. CDR1 and CDR2 (germline): DFQATT, SNEGSKA (reference sequence). These data also featured in a second study, about yellow fever vaccine responses in identical twins.

The sequenced material came from CD4+ T cells sorted from blood. The rearrangement uses TRBV20-1 and TRBJ1-4; tentatively, D is TRBD1 (6 bases). The TCR originated in a young woman in good health. The CDR3 sequence: CSASDRLVATNEKLFF. In DNA form, the CDR3 reads TGCAGTGCTAGCGACAGGCTAGTTGCAACTAATGAAAAACTGTTTTTT.